The 26 T cell receptor beta chains presented below share a single source sample, sequenced in a study of T cell responses to AZD1222 COVID-19 vaccine. Generated by immunoSEQ multiplex PCR, the TCRdb table keeps only in-frame clones and is missing some. This sample has 84,000 or so clones; about nine tenths occur once, and the top ten carry about 3.5%. The sample here was peripheral blood, taken 28 days after the second AZD1222 dose. The receptors stem from an adult who received the AZD1222 COVID-19 vaccine.

This chain joins TRBV3-1 (or the pseudogene TRBV3-2) and TRBJ2-5; 10 bases map to TRBD2. V dropped 0 bases and J dropped 0; count of bases not matched to a gene: 10. Germline V CDR1 and CDR2: LGHDT, YNNKEL (reference sequence). The CDR3 totals 19 residues. The CDR3: CASSQDWASGGQNQETQYF. The CDR3 bases are TGTGCCAGCAGCCAAGATTGGGCTAGCGGGGGACAAAACCAAGAGACCCAGTACTTC.

The gene calls are TRBV13 and TRBJ1-2, with 7 bases aligning to TRBD1. The CDR3 is 15 residues long. With 5 bases clipped from V and 6 bases from J, the junction kept 12 bases outside the gene matches. Germline V CDR1 and CDR2: PRHDT, FYEKMQ (reference sequence). In DNA form, the CDR3 reads TGTGCCAGCAGCACCGGGACAGCTTTAACAAATGGCTACACCTTC. Its protein product is CASSTGTALTNGYTF.

The V gene is TRBV15, the J gene TRBJ1-3; D remains unclear. The CDR3 is 14 amino acids. Germline lookup yields CDR1 LNHNV and CDR2 YYDKDF (reference sequence). The ends were cut back, 1 base at V and 4 bases at J, with 8 bases in the middle. The CDR3 sequence: CATSRGEMGNTIYF. DNA for the CDR3: TGTGCCACCAGCAGAGGGGAGATGGGAAACACCATATATTTT.

A few counts support this clone. The chain uses TRBV6-5 and TRBJ1-5; maybe TRBD1 (5 bases). The CDR3 is 15 amino acids. V was shortened by 3 bases and J by 5 bases, with 14 bases between the two germline ends. Germline-derived CDR1 and CDR2 are MNHEY and SVGAGI. The CDR3 DNA follows: TGTGCCAGCAGTTATGGGACGGCCGGCGATCAGCCCCAGCATTTT. Residues: CASSYGTAGDQPQHF.

V gene TRBV30 combines with J gene TRBJ2-7; no definite D call. CDR3 length equals 12 residues. The germline V gene encodes CDR1 GTSNPN and CDR2 SVGIG (reference sequence). V shed 2 bases and J shed 4 bases, with 9 bases lying between them. The CDR3 sequence is CAWSIGKYEQYF. CDR3 in DNA: TGTGCCTGGAGTATTGGCAAATACGAGCAGTACTTC.

This clone was observed a single time. This chain joins TRBV7-6 and TRBJ1-2; tentative D call: TRBD1 (6 bases). Germline CDR1 is SGHVS and CDR2 is FNYEAQ. V lost 2 bases, J lost 5 bases, and 21 bases lay in between. The CDR3 totals 17 residues. The DNA for the CDR3 is TGTGCCAGCAGCTTAATGGGGCCACAGGGTCCGAAATATGGCTACACCTTC. Translation: CASSLMGPQGPKYGYTF.

The chain carries TRBV7-6 and TRBJ1-1; D not resolved. V gave up 1 base and J gave up 3 bases, with 6 bases separating them. Per germline, CDR1 SGHVS and CDR2 FNYEAQ. The CDR3 has 13 amino acids. CDR3 DNA: TGTGCCAGCAGCTTAGATGCCCACACTGAAGCTTTCTTT. Its translation is CASSLDAHTEAFF.

This clone was observed a few times. Other DNA sequences within the sample encode an identical CDR3. The rearrangement links TRBV7-8 to TRBJ2-5, with TRBD1 matching 7 bases. The CDR3 covers 13 residues. The ends lost 5 bases at V and 2 bases at J; junction bases unmatched: 2. Looked up from germline, CDR1 is SGHVS and CDR2 is FQNEAQ. CDR3 region: CASSPGQQETQYF. CDR3 nucleotide sequence: TGTGCCAGCAGCCCGGGACAGCAAGAGACCCAGTACTTC.

The chain combines TRBV5-1 with TRBJ2-7; perhaps TRBD1 as D (7 bases). Looked up from germline, CDR1 is SGHRS and CDR2 is YFSETQ. Trimming pared 0 bases from V and 7 bases from J, leaving 14 bases between. The CDR3 loop spans 14 amino acids. CDR3 in amino acids: CASSLGQGGSEQYF. For the CDR3, the DNA is TGCGCCAGCAGCTTGGGACAGGGAGGCAGTGAGCAGTACTTC. The whole variable domain, remainder taken from reference TRBV5-1 and TRBJ2-7, is KAGVTQTPRYLIKTRGQQVTLSCSPISGHRSVSWYQQTPGQGLQFLFEYFSETQRNKGNFPGRFSGRQFSNSRSEMNVSTLELGDSALYLCASSLGQGGSEQYFGPGTRLTVT.

CDR3 residues: CAADRGETQYF. CDR3 nucleotide sequence: TGTGCCGCCGACAGGGGCGAGACCCAGTACTTC. The rearrangement links TRBV6-5 to TRBJ2-5; 8 bases line up with TRBD1. V shed 11 bases and J 5 bases; nucleotides not matched to a gene: 4. The CDR3 contains 11 residues. Germline V gene data show CDR1 as MNHEY and CDR2 as SVGAGI.

The V gene is TRBV27, the J gene TRBJ2-1; 10 bases are a match to TRBD2. Per the germline V gene, CDR1 is MNHEY and CDR2 is SMNVEV (reference sequence). Trimming took 5 bases from V and 7 from J; bases not matched to a gene: 20. The CDR3 totals 19 residues. The DNA for the CDR3 is TGTGCCAGCAGTAGACTAGCGGGCCGGACGATGCTCCAGTTGAATGAGCAGTTCTTC. Translated, it gives CASSRLAGRTMLQLNEQFF.

This sequence joins TRBV7-2 and TRBJ2-2; D is possibly TRBD1 or TRBD2 (6 bases each). Germline V gene sequence: CDR1 SGHTA, CDR2 FQGNSA. The CDR3 is 15 residues long. V gave up 7 bases and J gave up 2 bases, with 14 bases separating them. CDR3 protein: CASTLGGLNTGELFF. CDR3 in DNA: TGTGCCAGCACCCTCGGGGGCCTAAACACCGGGGAGCTGTTTTTT.

J is TRBJ2-7 and V is TRBV4-1, with D possibly TRBD2 on 5 matching bases. Germline-derived CDR1 and CDR2 are MGHRA and YSYEKL. There are 17 residues in the CDR3. V lost 0 bases, J lost 2 bases, and 17 bases lay in between. The chain's CDR3 is CASSQEVYLALPYEQYF. CDR3 nucleotides: TGCGCCAGCAGCCAAGAGGTATACCTAGCTCTACCCTACGAGCAGTACTTC.

This clone was picked up one time. The V gene is TRBV28, the J gene TRBJ1-4; 7 positions agree with TRBD1. This CDR3 region has 14 residues. V was clipped by 6 bases and J by 7 bases; unmatched bases: 8. Germline V lookup: CDR1 MDHEN, CDR2 SYDVKM. For the CDR3, the DNA is TGTGCCAGCAGGCCACAGGGGCTAATTGAAAAACTGTTTTTT. This codes for CASRPQGLIEKLFF.

The chain employs TRBV11-2 and TRBJ1-4; D is unresolved. CDR3 length equals 14 residues. Germline CDR1 SGHAT, CDR2 FQNNGV. V lost 1 base and J 6 bases, leaving 9 bases between the germline ends. The CDR3 DNA reads TGTGCCAGCAGCTTAGGAAGCGGGGATGAAAAACTGTTTTTT. This gives the protein CASSLGSGDEKLFF.

V is TRBV11-1 and J is TRBJ1-2; D uncertain. V shed 5 bases and J shed 7 bases, with 20 bases lying between them. Germline V gene sequence: CDR1 SGHAT, CDR2 FQDESV (reference sequence). There are 15 residues in the CDR3. The CDR3 is CASSHLNWELGGYTF. CDR3 nucleotides: TGTGCCAGCAGCCACTTAAATTGGGAATTGGGTGGCTACACCTTC.

The table lists this clone with a few counts. The V and J genes are TRBV7-9 and TRBJ1-2; D might be TRBD1 (5 bases). Germline V gene data show CDR1 as SEHNR and CDR2 as FQNEAQ (reference sequence). V was pared by 4 bases and J by 5 bases, with 20 bases between. CDR3 length equals 16 residues. The CDR3 coding sequence is TGTGCCAGCAGCTCCTTGAGAGGGGCTAGAGGTTATGGCTACACCTTC. Translated, it gives CASSSLRGARGYGYTF.

The chain recombines TRBV2 with TRBJ1-2; D not certain. Germline CDR1 reads SNHLY; CDR2 reads FYNNEI. This CDR3 region has 13 residues. The V and J ends lost 7 bases and 8 bases respectively, with 17 bases between them. In nucleotides, the CDR3 is TGTGCCAGCAATGGACTCCCGGGAGGCGGCTACACCTTC. Its translation: CASNGLPGGGYTF.

This sequence joins TRBV7-2 and TRBJ2-4, with 12 bases fitting TRBD2. With 5 bases clipped from V and 0 bases from J, the junction kept 5 bases outside the gene matches. This CDR3 comprises 17 residues. Germline values: CDR1 SGHTA, CDR2 FQGNSA. The CDR3 DNA reads TGTGCCAGCAGCAGCTCGGGACTAGCGGGAGCCAAAAACATTCAGTACTTC. This codes for CASSSSGLAGAKNIQYF.

The chain has TRBV6-4 and TRBJ2-6; D unresolved. Germline CDR1 MRHNA, CDR2 SNTAGT. Trimming removed 2 bases at V and 3 bases at J, with 11 bases between. This CDR3 spans 16 amino acids. As DNA, the CDR3 is TGTGCCAGCAGTGACGGACCTGAAATTGGGGCCAACGTCCTGACTTTC. Its protein is CASSDGPEIGANVLTF.

The chain has TRBV6-5 and TRBJ2-3, with a weak D call TRBD2 (7 bases). The V gene lost 6 bases and the J gene lost 2 bases, with 15 bases spanning the gap. Germline V gives CDR1 MNHEY, CDR2 SVGAGI. The CDR3 is made up of 15 amino acids. The CDR3 nucleotides read TGTGCCAGCAGCCGAGGGGGGGCACACACAGATACGCAGTATTTT. This translates into CASSRGGAHTDTQYF.

The chain is built from TRBV5-4 and TRBJ1-3, with D unresolved. Germline V CDR1 and CDR2: SGHNT, YYREEE (reference sequence). CDR3 length: 15 residues. V was pared by 0 bases and J by 2 bases, with 9 bases between. The CDR3 here is CASSLASAPGNTIYF. The CDR3 DNA reads as TGTGCCAGCAGCTTGGCCAGTGCTCCTGGAAACACCATATATTTT. Variable domain in full (rest from reference TRBV5-4 and TRBJ1-3): ETGVTQSPTHLIKTRGQQVTLRCSSQSGHNTVSWYQQALGQGPQFIFQYYREEENGRGNFPPRFSGLQFPNYSSELNVNALELDDSALYLCASSLASAPGNTIYFGEGSWLTVV.

The J gene is TRBJ2-5, the V gene TRBV30; 8 bases fit TRBD1. J lost 1 base, V lost 0 bases, and 22 bases had no gene match. This CDR3 is built from 21 residues. Per the germline V gene, CDR1 is GTSNPN and CDR2 is SVGIG (reference sequence). Here the CDR3 reads CAWSVPRWSQKGTGVQETQYF. CDR3 DNA: TGTGCCTGGAGTGTACCCCGCTGGAGCCAAAAAGGGACAGGAGTCCAAGAGACCCAGTACTTC.

The rearrangement uses TRBV5-6 and TRBJ1-1; 8 bases fit TRBD1. Trimming at V came to 2 bases and at J to 4 bases, leaving 10 bases not matched to a gene. The germline V gene has CDR1 SGHDT and CDR2 YYEEEE. This CDR3 region has 16 residues. The DNA of the CDR3 is TGTGCCAGCAGCTTCTTCGCAGGGGGCTTCGGCACTGAAGCTTTCTTT. Its protein product is CASSFFAGGFGTEAFF.

The genes are TRBV19 and TRBJ1-4; D gene ambiguous. This CDR3 is built from 13 residues. V was cut by 4 bases and J by 3 bases, with 6 bases left in between. CDR1 is LNHDA and CDR2 is SQIVND in the germline V gene (reference sequence). The CDR3 DNA is TGTGCCAGTAGTACCCCCCCTAATGAAAAACTGTTTTTT. Its protein product is CASSTPPNEKLFF.

Only one count was recorded for this clone. The chain links TRBV7-2 to TRBJ2-2; possible D gene TRBD1, 6 bases. The germline CDR1 and CDR2 sequences are SGHTA and FQGNSA. The CDR3 contains 15 residues. V was pared by 5 bases and J by 4 bases, with 14 bases between. The CDR3, as DNA: TGTGCCAGCAGCCCGAGGGGGTCGGGCACCGGGGAGCTGTTTTTT. Translated, it gives CASSPRGSGTGELFF.